The 32 T cell receptor beta chains listed next were all sequenced from one sample in a study of T cells in localized non-small cell lung cancer (dated by TCRdb to 2018 to 2020). Library creation used the immunoSEQ multiplex PCR assay. TCRdb took over this immuneACCESS table, retaining in-frame rearrangements with V and J assigned. Such tables are incomplete; in checked studies, under half of the missing clones stem from an unresolved V gene, and the remainder is unexplained. The sample table records 70,000 or so clones; less than 85% of these occur just once. 1.3% of the sample rests with the top ten. Sample: peripheral blood, taken before any cancer treatment. These receptors came from a female donor over 55 with stage I lung adenocarcinoma.

J is TRBJ1-5 and V is TRBV6-6; the D gene is possibly TRBD1 (5 bases). The germline V gene has CDR1 MNHNY and CDR2 SVGAGI (reference sequence). The CDR3 totals 15 residues. V was shortened by 6 bases and J by 7 bases, with 19 bases between the two germline ends. CDR3 bases: TGTGCCAGCAGCCGGTCCGGGACTTCTGGGCAGCCCCAGCATTTT. Translation: CASSRSGTSGQPQHF.

DNA for the CDR3: TGTGCCAGCAGCTTACATGGGGCGGCCACCTTC. Translating it yields CASSLHGAATF. J is TRBJ1-2 and V is TRBV7-2; D is perhaps TRBD1 (5 bases). Germline lookup yields CDR1 SGHTA and CDR2 FQGNSA. The CDR3 loop spans 11 amino acids. V was clipped by 2 bases and J by 13 bases, with 11 bases between them.

The V and J genes are TRBV11-3 and TRBJ1-1, with TRBD1 matching 12 bases. Germline lookup yields CDR1 SGHNT and CDR2 YENEEA. The CDR3 is 17 residues long. V lost 5 bases to trimming and J lost 2 bases; unmatched junction nucleotides: 9. CDR3 in DNA: TGTGCCAGCAGCCCCGAGGGACAGGGGGCTATTAACACTGAAGCTTTCTTT. Its translation is CASSPEGQGAINTEAFF.

The V and J genes are TRBV7-3 and TRBJ1-5; D is unclear. The V gene lost 2 bases and the J gene lost 0 bases, with 2 bases spanning the gap. This CDR3 has 13 amino acids. The V gene's germline CDR1 is SGHTA and CDR2 FQGTGA. CDR3 amino acids: CASSLDSNQPQHF. CDR3 nucleotides: TGTGCCAGCAGCTTAGATAGCAATCAGCCCCAGCATTTT.

V usage is TRBV2 and J usage is TRBJ1-5; no definite D call. Per the germline V gene, CDR1 is SNHLY and CDR2 is FYNNEI. This CDR3 spans 15 amino acids. The V gene lost 1 base and the J gene lost 4 bases, with 11 bases spanning the gap. The CDR3 here is CASSEGGGENQPQHF. The CDR3 DNA sequence: TGTGCCAGCAGTGAAGGTGGCGGAGAAAATCAGCCCCAGCATTTT.

The rearrangement uses TRBV18 and TRBJ1-1; 7 nucleotides align to TRBD1. There are 13 residues in the CDR3. CDR1 and CDR2 from the germline V gene are KGHSH and LQKENI. V dropped 5 bases and J dropped 1; count of bases not matched to a gene: 1. CDR3 sequence: CASSGQANTEAFF. CDR3 nucleotide sequence: TGTGCCAGCTCAGGACAGGCGAACACTGAAGCTTTCTTT.

V gene TRBV2 combines with J gene TRBJ2-1, with 7 bases matching TRBD2. Trimming at V came to 5 bases and at J to 4 bases, leaving 14 bases not matched to a gene. Germline V CDR1 and CDR2: SNHLY, FYNNEI. The CDR3 is 17 residues long. CDR3 sequence reads: CASSLLGLEVGYNEQFF. The CDR3 DNA is TGTGCCAGCAGTCTCCTCGGACTAGAAGTGGGATACAATGAGCAGTTCTTC.

This clone was detected once. V gene TRBV4-3 combines with J gene TRBJ1-2, with D unclear. Germline values: CDR1 LGHNA, CDR2 YSLEER. The CDR3 loop spans 15 amino acids. V shed 0 bases and J shed 6 bases, with 14 bases lying between them. The CDR3 sequence: CASSQDYLVLHGYTF. The CDR3 DNA reads TGCGCCAGCAGCCAAGATTATCTCGTACTCCATGGCTACACCTTC.

This clone was counted a single time. The chain joins TRBV25-1 to TRBJ1-2; TRBD1 agrees at 7 bases. The CDR3 contains 16 residues. The V gene end was trimmed by 6 bases and the J gene end by 7 bases; junction bases not matched to a gene: 17. Looked up from germline, CDR1 is MGHDK and CDR2 is SYGVNS. CDR3 DNA sequence: TGTGCCAGCAGGTTTGACCACGGACAGGCTGCTGGTGGCTACACCTTC. This codes for CASRFDHGQAAGGYTF.

This chain joins TRBV7-2 and TRBJ2-5; 16 bases agree with TRBD2. J lost 5 bases, V lost 5 bases, and 8 bases had no gene match. Germline assignment: CDR1 SGHTA and CDR2 FQGNSA. The CDR3 loop spans 17 amino acids. For the CDR3, the DNA is TGTGCCAGCAGCATAGGGACTAGCGGGAGGGCCTGGGAGACCCAGTACTTC. This translates into CASSIGTSGRAWETQYF.

Notes on this clone: Distinct nucleotide sequences in the sample also encode this CDR3. The CDR3 region has the DNA TGTGCCAGCAGTGAGGGGACACCTGGAAACACCATATATTTT. The encoded protein is CASSEGTPGNTIYF. The rearrangement uses TRBV2 and TRBJ1-3, with D perhaps TRBD1 (6 bases). Trimming cost V 3 bases and J 2 bases, with 8 bases left between them. Germline V lookup: CDR1 SNHLY, CDR2 FYNNEI. CDR3 length equals 14 residues.

Regarding this clone: The same CDR3 is also encoded by other DNA sequences in this sample. The J gene is TRBJ2-5, the V gene TRBV15; 8 bases map to TRBD2. The CDR3 length is 15 residues. J gave up 3 bases and V 0 bases, and 3 bases lay outside the gene matches. From germline, CDR1 is LNHNV and CDR2 YYDKDF (reference sequence). The CDR3 sequence is CATSRDPAGEETQYF. Here the CDR3 DNA reads TGTGCCACCAGCAGAGATCCAGCGGGGGAAGAGACCCAGTACTTC. The complete variable domain, with remaining parts taken from reference TRBV15 and TRBJ2-5, reads DAMVIQNPRYQVTQFGKPVTLSCSQTLNHNVMYWYQQKSSQAPKLLFHYYDKDFNNEADTPDNFQSRRPNTSFCFLDIRSPGLGDTAMYLCATSRDPAGEETQYFGPGTRLLVL.

The rearrangement links TRBV19 to TRBJ1-4; D unclear. Germline CDR1 LNHDA, CDR2 SQIVND (reference sequence). V was shortened by 5 bases and J by 6 bases, with 13 bases between the two germline ends. There are 14 residues in the CDR3. Written as DNA, the CDR3 is TGTGCCAGTAGTCTCGGGCCTCACGATGAAAAACTGTTTTTT. Amino acid sequence: CASSLGPHDEKLFF.

The chain links TRBV23-1 to TRBJ2-5, with 7 bases fitting TRBD2. Being an ORF, TRBV23-1 has a function that is uncertain. The V gene end was trimmed by 2 bases and the J gene end by 2 bases; junction bases not matched to a gene: 8. The CDR3 runs 16 residues. Here the CDR3 DNA reads TGCGCCAGCAGTCAAGGAAACACCGGGGGGCAAGAGACCCAGTACTTC. This translates into CASSQGNTGGQETQYF.

In its sample, this clone was seen a few times. The V gene is TRBV19, the J gene TRBJ2-3, with 7 bases aligning to TRBD1. The germline V gene has CDR1 LNHDA and CDR2 SQIVND (reference sequence). CDR3 length: 15 residues. With V trimmed by 5 bases and J by 3 bases, 8 bases remained unmatched. The CDR3 bases are TGTGCCAGTAGTGTGGGACAGTTGACAACAGATACGCAGTATTTT. Translated: CASSVGQLTTDTQYF.

This clone has more than one count but fewer than ten. V and J are TRBV4-1 and TRBJ2-2; no firm D call. Germline CDR1 MGHRA, CDR2 YSYEKL. The CDR3 has 14 residues. Trimming shortened V by 4 bases and J by 4 bases, and 10 bases separated the two germline ends. CDR3 sequence: CASSPSPTTGELFF. For the CDR3, the DNA is TGCGCCAGCAGCCCCAGTCCCACCACCGGGGAGCTGTTTTTT.

This rearrangement joins TRBV18 to TRBJ2-7, with TRBD2 matching over 8 bases. Trimming at V came to 0 bases and at J to 4 bases, leaving 8 bases not matched to a gene. Looked up from germline, CDR1 is KGHSH and CDR2 is LQKENI. This CDR3 comprises 16 residues. The CDR3 protein is CASSPPQAGVTYEQYF. The DNA of the CDR3 is TGTGCCAGCTCACCACCTCAAGCGGGGGTCACGTACGAGCAGTACTTC.

The J gene is TRBJ1-2, the V gene TRBV6-5, with D possibly being TRBD1 (6 bases). Trimming shortened V by 5 bases and J by 3 bases, and 10 bases separated the two germline ends. CDR3 size: 13 residues. Germline V CDR1 and CDR2: MNHEY, SVGAGI. The CDR3 loop reads CASSRGQYYGYTF. Written as DNA, the CDR3 is TGTGCCAGCAGTCGTGGACAGTACTATGGCTACACCTTC.

This chain links TRBV19 with TRBJ1-2, with D hard to call. Germline CDR1 and CDR2: LNHDA and SQIVND (reference sequence). This CDR3 has 13 residues. V was pared by 3 bases and J by 8 bases, with 13 bases between. CDR3 residues: CASSMEIDVGYTF. The CDR3 coding sequence is TGTGCCAGTAGTATGGAGATCGATGTCGGCTACACCTTC.

The chain links TRBV19 to TRBJ1-3, with 10 bases lining up with TRBD1. CDR3 length: 15 residues. CDR1 is LNHDA, CDR2 SQIVND, per germline (reference sequence). Trimming cost V 5 bases and J 5 bases; bases outside gene matches: 6. This chain's CDR3 is CASSLGTGVRNTIYF. Written as DNA, the CDR3 is TGTGCCAGTAGTCTGGGGACAGGGGTACGAAACACCATATATTTT.

The rearrangement joins TRBV9 to TRBJ2-3; D may be TRBD1 or TRBD2 (5 bases each). Germline lookup yields CDR1 SGDLS and CDR2 YYNGEE. CDR3 length: 15 residues. Trimming took 0 bases from V and 6 from J, leaving 14 bases between them. The CDR3, as DNA: TGTGCCAGCAGCGTAGGCGGGTCCTGGGGGGATACGCAGTATTTT. This sequence encodes CASSVGGSWGDTQYF. Based on the CDR3 plus reference TRBV9 and TRBJ2-3, the full variable domain is DSGVTQTPKHLITATGQRVTLRCSPRSGDLSVYWYQQSLDQGLQFLIQYYNGEERAKGNILERFSAQQFPDLHSELNLSSLELGDSALYFCASSVGGSWGDTQYFGPGTRLTVL.

The V gene is TRBV7-2, the J gene TRBJ2-7; 10 nucleotides agree with TRBD2. Trimming took 5 bases from V and 6 from J; bases not matched to a gene: 10. CDR1 SGHTA and CDR2 FQGNSA come from the germline V gene. CDR3 length: 15 amino acids. CDR3 sequence reads: CASSQRSGGASEQYF. For the CDR3, the DNA is TGTGCCAGCAGCCAGCGAAGCGGGGGGGCGTCCGAGCAGTACTTC.

The V call is TRBV6-5, the J call TRBJ1-5; no clear D gene. V was shortened by 6 bases and J by 2 bases, with 11 bases between the two germline ends. This CDR3 is 14 amino acids long. Germline lookup yields CDR1 MNHEY and CDR2 SVGAGI. DNA of the CDR3: TGTGCCAGCAGCCGGCAAAGGGGCAATCAGCCCCAGCATTTT. Encoded protein: CASSRQRGNQPQHF.

This chain uses TRBV19 with TRBJ1-1; D not certain. CDR3 size: 14 residues. V lost 7 bases to trimming and J lost 2 bases, with 14 bases between them. CDR1 LNHDA and CDR2 SQIVND come from the germline V gene (reference sequence). Written as DNA, the CDR3 is TGTGCCAGTACTACGCGGCTGGGTAACACTGAAGCTTTCTTT. Its protein is CASTTRLGNTEAFF.

This clone is a singleton in its sample. This chain links TRBV27 with TRBJ1-1; TRBD1 matches 8 bases. The CDR3 length is 14 residues. J was trimmed by 3 bases and V by 2 bases; bases with no gene match: 2. Germline CDR1 MNHEY, CDR2 SMNVEV (reference sequence). As DNA, the CDR3 is TGTGCCAGCAGTTTAACAGGGGGGTACACTGAAGCTTTCTTT. Translating it yields CASSLTGGYTEAFF.

This clone was counted a single time. V gene TRBV21-1 combines with J gene TRBJ2-2; TRBD1, the table's D call, lacks a check against the DNA. TRBV21-1 is noted as a pseudogene. The CDR3 is 19 amino acids. The CDR3 DNA reads TGTGCCAGCAGCACAACGACCAGGATAGGGGTTCCCCGTCCCGGGGAGCTGTTTTTT. It translates to CASSTTTRIGVPRPGELFF.

The chain uses TRBV5-1 and TRBJ2-5, with 10 bases matching TRBD2. J lost 7 bases, V lost 3 bases, and 3 bases had no gene match. Germline loops: CDR1 SGHRS, CDR2 YFSETQ. This CDR3 region has 13 residues. The chain's CDR3 is CASSSGTSATQYF. CDR3 in DNA: TGCGCCAGCAGCTCAGGGACTAGCGCGACCCAGTACTTC.

The CDR3 protein is CASTPKHQENNSPLHF. In nucleotides, the CDR3 is TGTGCCAGCACTCCCAAACACCAAGAAAATAATTCACCCCTCCACTTT. The chain uses TRBV6-9 and TRBJ1-6; no clear D gene. This CDR3 comprises 16 residues. From germline, CDR1 is MNHGY and CDR2 SVAAGI. With 7 bases removed from V and 5 bases from J, the gap between germline ends came to 18 bases.

The table lists this clone with a few counts. This chain joins TRBV9 and TRBJ2-2; D may be TRBD1 (6 bases). From germline, CDR1 is SGDLS and CDR2 YYNGEE. The germline V and J ends were trimmed by 0 bases and 3 bases, with 12 bases remaining between them. The CDR3 covers 16 residues. CDR3 DNA sequence: TGTGCCAGCAGCGTAGTTAGTGGGGGCTACACCGGGGAGCTGTTTTTT. Translated: CASSVVSGGYTGELFF.

This sequence joins TRBV5-1 and TRBJ2-7; 12 bases map to TRBD2. Germline assignment: CDR1 SGHRS and CDR2 YFSETQ. J gave up 6 bases and V 2 bases, and 3 bases lay outside the gene matches. This CDR3 region has 14 residues. Here the CDR3 DNA reads TGCGCCAGCAGCTTACTAGCGGGGGGAAGCGAGCAGTACTTC. Protein sequence: CASSLLAGGSEQYF. Filled out from reference TRBV5-1 and TRBJ2-7, the complete variable domain reads KAGVTQTPRYLIKTRGQQVTLSCSPISGHRSVSWYQQTPGQGLQFLFEYFSETQRNKGNFPGRFSGRQFSNSRSEMNVSTLELGDSALYLCASSLLAGGSEQYFGPGTRLTVT.

This clone was recorded a few times. The J gene is TRBJ2-7, the V gene TRBV5-1; TRBD2 agrees at 10 bases. Germline V gene lookup returns CDR1 SGHRS and CDR2 YFSETQ. The CDR3 length is 14 residues. Trimming removed 5 bases from V and 6 bases from J; junction bases left unmatched: 8. CDR3 DNA sequence: TGCGCCAGCAGGTCGACTAGCGGGCTAGGCGAGCAGTACTTC. Translation: CASRSTSGLGEQYF.

The chain is built from TRBV2 and TRBJ2-3, with a weak D call TRBD2 (6 bases). Germline-derived CDR1 and CDR2 are SNHLY and FYNNEI. Deletions cut 10 bases from V and 1 base from J, with 15 bases between. The CDR3 runs to 14 residues. The CDR3 spells CATRSGEGTDTQYF. CDR3 bases: TGTGCCACTCGTAGCGGAGAGGGCACAGATACGCAGTATTTT.